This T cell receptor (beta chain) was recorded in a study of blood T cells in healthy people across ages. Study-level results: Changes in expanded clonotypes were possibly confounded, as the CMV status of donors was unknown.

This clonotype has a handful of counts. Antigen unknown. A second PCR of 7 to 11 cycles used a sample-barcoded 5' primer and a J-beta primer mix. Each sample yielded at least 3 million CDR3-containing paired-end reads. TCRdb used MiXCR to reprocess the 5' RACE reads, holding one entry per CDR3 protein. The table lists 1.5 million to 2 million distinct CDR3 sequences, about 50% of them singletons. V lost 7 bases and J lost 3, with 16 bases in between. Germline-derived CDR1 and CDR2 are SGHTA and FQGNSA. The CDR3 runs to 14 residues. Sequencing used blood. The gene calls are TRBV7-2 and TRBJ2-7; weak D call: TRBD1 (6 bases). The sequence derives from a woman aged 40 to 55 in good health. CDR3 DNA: TGTGCCAGCACCCCCAGGGGAATGGTCTACGAGCAGTACTTC. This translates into CASTPRGMVYEQYF. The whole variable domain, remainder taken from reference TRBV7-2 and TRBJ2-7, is GAGVSQSPSNKVTEKGKDVELRCDPISGHTALYWYRQSLGQGLEFLIYFQGNSAPDKSGLPSDRFSAERTGGSVSTLTIQRTQQEDSAVYLCASTPRGMVYEQYFGPGTRLTVT.